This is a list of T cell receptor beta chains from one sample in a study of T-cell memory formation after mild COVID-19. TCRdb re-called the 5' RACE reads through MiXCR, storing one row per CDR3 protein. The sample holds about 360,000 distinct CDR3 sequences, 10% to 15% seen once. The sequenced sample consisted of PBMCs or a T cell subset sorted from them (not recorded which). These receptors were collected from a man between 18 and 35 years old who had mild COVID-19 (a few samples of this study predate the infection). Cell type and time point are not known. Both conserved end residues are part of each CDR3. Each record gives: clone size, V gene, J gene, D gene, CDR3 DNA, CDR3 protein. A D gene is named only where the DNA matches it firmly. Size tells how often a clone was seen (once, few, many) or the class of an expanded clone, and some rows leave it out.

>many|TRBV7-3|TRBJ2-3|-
TGTGCCAGCAGCTCTGGGGGGGATACGCAGTATTTT
CASSSGGDTQYF
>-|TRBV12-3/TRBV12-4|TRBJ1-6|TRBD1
TGTGCCAGCAGACCCGGGACAGGGAATTCACCCCTCCACTTT
CASRPGTGNSPLHF
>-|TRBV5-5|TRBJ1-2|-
TGTGCCAGCAGTTTCGACAGGTCCAGCCCCCCGGGCTACACCTTC
CASSFDRSSPPGYTF
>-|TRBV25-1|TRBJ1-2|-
TGTGCCAGCCTAGACAGGAAGGATGGCTACACCTTC
CASLDRKDGYTF
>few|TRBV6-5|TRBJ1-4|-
TGTGCCAGCAGAAACGAGACTGAAAAACTGTTTTTT
CASRNETEKLFF
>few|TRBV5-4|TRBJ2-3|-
TGTGCCAGCAGCCAAACCAAAGGGGGAGATACGCAGTATTTT
CASSQTKGGDTQYF
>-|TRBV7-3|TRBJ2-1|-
TGTGCCAAACCTCCAGGGGAATGGGGTGAGCAGTTCTTC
CAKPPGEWGEQFF
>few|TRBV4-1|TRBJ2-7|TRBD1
TGCGCCAGCAGCCTGTCGACAGGGTTTTCGTACGAGCAGTACTTC
CASSLSTGFSYEQYF
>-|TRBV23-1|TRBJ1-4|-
TGCGCCCAAAGTGGGGCTGGCTTTGGGGAAAAACTGTTTTTT
CAQSGAGFGEKLFF
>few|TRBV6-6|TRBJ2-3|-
TGTGCCAGCAGTTACGTCAGTTACACAGATACGCAGTATTTT
CASSYVSYTDTQYF
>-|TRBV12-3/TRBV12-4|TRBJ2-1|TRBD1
TGTGCCAGCAGCCTACGAGACAGGGTATCCGATGAGCAGTTCTTC
CASSLRDRVSDEQFF
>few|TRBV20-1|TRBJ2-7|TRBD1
TGCAGTGCGTCGGGCGGGACAGGGGGCTCCGAGCAGTACTTC
CSASGGTGGSEQYF
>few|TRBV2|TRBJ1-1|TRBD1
TGTGCCAGCAGGGAGGACAGGGTGAACACTGAAGCTTTCTTT
CASREDRVNTEAFF
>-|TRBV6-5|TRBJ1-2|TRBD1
TGTGCCAGCAGTTACCGACAGGGAGAAGGATATGGCTACACCTTC
CASSYRQGEGYGYTF
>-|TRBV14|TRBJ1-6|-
TGTGCCAGCAGCCACAGCATTCGGGATTCACCCCTCCACTTT
CASSHSIRDSPLHF
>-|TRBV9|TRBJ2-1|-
TGTGCCAGCAGCGTAGTAGGTAGCGCTTACAATGAGCAGTTCTTC
CASSVVGSAYNEQFF
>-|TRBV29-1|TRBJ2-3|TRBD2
TGCAGCGTGGACGTACGCGGGGGGACAGATACGCAGTATTTT
CSVDVRGGTDTQYF
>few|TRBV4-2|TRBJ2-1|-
TGTGCCAGCAGCCAAGATTGGACCTACCCGGGCAATGAGCAGTTCTTC
CASSQDWTYPGNEQFF
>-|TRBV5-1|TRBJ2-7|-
TGCGCCAGCAGCTTGAACCCGCCAGTCTACGAGCAGTACTTC
CASSLNPPVYEQYF
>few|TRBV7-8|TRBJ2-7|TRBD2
TGTGCCAGCAGCAAAGAGCGGGGGCTCTACGAGCAGTACTTC
CASSKERGLYEQYF
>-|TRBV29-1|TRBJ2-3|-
TGCAGCGTTGTGGGCCGAACCACAGATACGCAGTATTTT
CSVVGRTTDTQYF
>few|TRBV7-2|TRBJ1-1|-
TGTGCCAGCAGCTCTAGCAGTTACACTGAAGCTTTCTTT
CASSSSSYTEAFF
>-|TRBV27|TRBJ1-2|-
TGTGCCAGCAGTTTATACCAGCACTATGGCTACACCTTC
CASSLYQHYGYTF
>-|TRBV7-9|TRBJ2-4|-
TGTGCCAGCAGCTCGGAAAGGGGGAAAAACATTCAGTACTTC
CASSSERGKNIQYF
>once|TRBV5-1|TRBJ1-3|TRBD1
TGCGCCAGCAGCTCGGGACAGGGAGGAGCGGACACCATATATTTT
CASSSGQGGADTIYF
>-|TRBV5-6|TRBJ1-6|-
TGTGCCAGCAGCCGACGGTCCGGGGGCGCGGGTAATTCACCCCTCCACTTT
CASSRRSGGAGNSPLHF
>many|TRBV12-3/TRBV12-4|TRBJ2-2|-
TGTGCCAGCAGTTTTGGTAGGGTTACGAACACCGGGGAGCTGTTTTTT
CASSFGRVTNTGELFF
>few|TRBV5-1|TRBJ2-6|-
TGCGCCAGCACGGGGGACCCCTCTGGGGCCAACGTCCTGACTTTC
CASTGDPSGANVLTF
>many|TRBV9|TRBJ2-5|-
TGTGCCAGCAGCGTAGGGGGGGCTTACGAGACCCAGTACTTC
CASSVGGAYETQYF
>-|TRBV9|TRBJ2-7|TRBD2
TGTGCCAGCAGCGTAGGGACTAGCGGGGGGAGCTCCTACGAGCAGTACTTC
CASSVGTSGGSSYEQYF
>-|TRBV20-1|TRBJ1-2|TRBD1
TGCAGTGCTCCCGGACAGGCTAACTATGGCTACACCTTC
CSAPGQANYGYTF
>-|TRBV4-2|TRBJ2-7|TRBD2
TGTGCCAGCAGCCAGCCAACAGAGCGGGGGTACCACGAGCAGTACTTC
CASSQPTERGYHEQYF
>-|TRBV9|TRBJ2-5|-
TGTGCCAGCAGCGTAGGGTCTGGCGTGGAAGAGACCCAGTACTTC
CASSVGSGVEETQYF
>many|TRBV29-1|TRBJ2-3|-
TGCAGCGTTGACAGTCGGAGGTCTGCCACAGATACGCAGTATTTT
CSVDSRRSATDTQYF
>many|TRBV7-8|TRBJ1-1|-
TGTGCCAGCAGCCACAACCCAACAGGGGAAGCTTTCTTT
CASSHNPTGEAFF
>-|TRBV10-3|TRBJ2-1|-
TGTGCCATCAGCTGGGACAATGAGCAGTTCTTC
CAISWDNEQFF
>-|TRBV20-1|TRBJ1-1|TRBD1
TGCAGTGCTAGCCTAAATTCAGGGGGCGGCACTGAAGCTTTCTTT
CSASLNSGGGTEAFF
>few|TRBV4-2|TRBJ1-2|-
TGTGCCAGCAGCCAGAACCATCAGGAGCCCAGGGACTATGGCTACACCTTC
CASSQNHQEPRDYGYTF
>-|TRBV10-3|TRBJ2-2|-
TGTGCCATCAGTGCGGGGCCTCCGAACACCGGGGAGCTGTTTTTT
CAISAGPPNTGELFF
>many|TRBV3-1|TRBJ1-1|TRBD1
TGTGCCAGCAGCCATCCAGGGGGCGTAAGGACTGAAGCTTTCTTT
CASSHPGGVRTEAFF
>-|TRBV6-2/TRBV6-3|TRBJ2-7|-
TGTGCCAGCAGTTACCAGGGTTACCACGAGCAGTACTTC
CASSYQGYHEQYF
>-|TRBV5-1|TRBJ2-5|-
TGCGCCAGCGCGTCTTCGGGATCCCGCGGGGAGACCCAGTACTTC
CASASSGSRGETQYF
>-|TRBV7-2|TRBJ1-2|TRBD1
TGTGCCAGCAGCGCGACTCAGGGGGCGAATGGCTACACCTTC
CASSATQGANGYTF
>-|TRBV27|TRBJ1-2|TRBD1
TGTGCCAGCAGTTTCAGGGGGGAAAGGGGCTACACCTTC
CASSFRGERGYTF
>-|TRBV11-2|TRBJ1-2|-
TGTGCCAGCAGCCTCCGGAGTGAAGGGAGTTATGGCTACACCTTC
CASSLRSEGSYGYTF
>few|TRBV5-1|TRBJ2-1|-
TGCGCCAGCAGCCCACCCTCCGGGACTTTGAACAATGAGCAGTTCTTC
CASSPPSGTLNNEQFF
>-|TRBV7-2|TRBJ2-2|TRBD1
TGTGCCAGCAGTCCGCCCGGGACAGGGCACACCGGGGAGCTGTTTTTT
CASSPPGTGHTGELFF
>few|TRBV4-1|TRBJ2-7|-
TGCGCCAGCAGCCAAGAACGGGGAGGCTACGAGCAGTACTTC
CASSQERGGYEQYF
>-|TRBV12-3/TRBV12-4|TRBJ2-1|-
TGTGCCAGCAGTTCGGCTAGCGAAAATGAGCAGTTCTTC
CASSSASENEQFF
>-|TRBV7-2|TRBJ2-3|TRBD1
TGTGCCAGCAGCCCAGGACAGGGGGAATATACGCAGTATTTT
CASSPGQGEYTQYF
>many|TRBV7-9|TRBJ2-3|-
TGTGCCAGCAGCTCCGACTGGGGCACAGATACGCAGTATTTT
CASSSDWGTDTQYF
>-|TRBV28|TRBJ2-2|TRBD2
TGTGCCAGCAGTTCCTCCTGGCGGGGGGGTTTCACGAACACCGGGGAGCTGTTTTTT
CASSSSWRGGFTNTGELFF
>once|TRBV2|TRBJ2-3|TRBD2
TGTGCCAGCGGAGGGACTAGCGGAAGCACAGATACGCAGTATTTT
CASGGTSGSTDTQYF
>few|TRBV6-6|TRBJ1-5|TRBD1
TGTGCCAGCAGGGGGACAGCCATTGGCAATCAGCCCCAGCATTTT
CASRGTAIGNQPQHF
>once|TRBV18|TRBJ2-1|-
TGTGCCAGCTCACGACAGACGGCCAATGAGCAGTTCTTC
CASSRQTANEQFF
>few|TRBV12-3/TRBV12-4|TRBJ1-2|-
TGTGCCAGCAGTTTATACCAGGGGACCTATGGCTACACCTTC
CASSLYQGTYGYTF
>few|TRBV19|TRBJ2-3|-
TGTGCCAGTAGTGTGCGACTTGCGGGCGCAGATACGCAGTATTTT
CASSVRLAGADTQYF
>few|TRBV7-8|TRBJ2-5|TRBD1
TGTGCCAGCAGCTTAAATGGCAGGGGGCTGTTAGAGACCCAGTACTTC
CASSLNGRGLLETQYF
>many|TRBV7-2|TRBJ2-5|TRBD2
TGTGCCAGCAGCTTTAGGACGACTAGCGGGGGGCAAGAGACCCAGTACTTC
CASSFRTTSGGQETQYF